This T cell receptor beta chain was sequenced during a study of T cell changes during pregnancy in multiple sclerosis. CDR1 is KGHSH and CDR2 is LQKENI in the germline V gene. The CDR3 contains 14 residues. The V and J ends lost 4 bases and 4 bases, in that order; junction bases with no gene match: 3. This clone was observed a single time. This same CDR3 is encoded by further DNA sequences in the sample. Clones were sequenced by immunoSEQ multiplex PCR, and TCRdb holds only the in-frame ones, with some missing. The table includes 90,000 or so clones, less than 95% detected once. The chain has TRBV18 and TRBJ1-3; 8 bases fit TRBD1. This clonotype was obtained from a female donor in good health, enrolled as a control in a pregnancy study. The sequencing used peripheral blood, collected in the first trimester of pregnancy. The CDR3: CASSRDRKGNTIYF. The CDR3 coding sequence is TGTGCCAGCTCACGGGACAGGAAGGGAAACACCATATATTTT. The full variable domain, with the rest looked up from reference TRBV18 and TRBJ1-3, is NAGVMQNPRHLVRRRGQEARLRCSPMKGHSHVYWYRQLPEEGLKFMVYLQKENIIDESGMPKERFSAEFPKEGPSILRIQQVVRGDSAAYFCASSRDRKGNTIYFGEGSWLTVV.